This TCR beta chain came from a study of CXCR3-negative and CXCR3-positive naive CD8 T cells. Study results and caveats: TRB CDR3s of CXCR3-positive naive cells were more hydrophobic than those of CXCR3-negative naive cells.

UMI-labeled 5' RACE yielded the TRB cDNA libraries. For each CDR3 protein, TCRdb gives one entry from its re-call of the 5' RACE reads, without DNA. The ten most abundant clones cover under 2% of a sample with tens of thousands of distinct CDR3 sequences. With regard to this clonotype: Its antigen is undetermined.

Those CD8+ T cells considered naive were CD45RO-CCR7+CD27+CD95-. Sequenced input: naive CXCR3- CD8+ T cells from blood. Subset denoted: CD45RO-CCR7+CD27+CD95- naive CD8+ T cells lacking CXCR3 (TNR3-). The TCR originated in a human donor in good health. Some clones in this sample may be carry-over from other donors' samples.

The CDR3 region is CASSEQGQGAYNEQFF. The chain carries TRBV7-9 and TRBJ2-1; TCRdb selects TRBD1, and the lack of DNA leaves this call unchecked. The CDR3 extends over 16 amino acids. The germline CDR1 and CDR2 sequences are SEHNR and FQNEAQ (reference sequence). The full variable domain, its missing parts supplied by reference TRBV7-9 and TRBJ2-1, is DTGVSQNPRHKITKRGQNVTFRCDPISEHNRLYWYRQTLGQGPEFLTYFQNEAQLEKSRLLSDRFSAERPKGSFSTLEIQRTEQGDSAMYLCASSEQGQGAYNEQFFGPGTRLTVL.